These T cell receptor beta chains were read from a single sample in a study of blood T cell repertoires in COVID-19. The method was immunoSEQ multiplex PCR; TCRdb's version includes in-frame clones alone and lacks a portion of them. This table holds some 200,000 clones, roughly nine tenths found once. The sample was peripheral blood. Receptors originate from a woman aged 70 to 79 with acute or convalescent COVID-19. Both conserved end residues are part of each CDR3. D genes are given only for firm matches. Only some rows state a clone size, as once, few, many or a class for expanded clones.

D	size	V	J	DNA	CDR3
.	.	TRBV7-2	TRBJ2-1	TGTGCCAGCAGCTTAGTAGGCAGGGAAGACAATGAGCAGTTCTTC	CASSLVGREDNEQFF
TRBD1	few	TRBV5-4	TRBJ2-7	TGTGCCAGCAGCACCGGGGACAGGCTCGGGGAGCAGTACTTC	CASSTGDRLGEQYF
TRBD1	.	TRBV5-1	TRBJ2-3	TGCGCCAGCAGCTTGCGGACAGGGGTGACAGATACGCAGTATTTT	CASSLRTGVTDTQYF
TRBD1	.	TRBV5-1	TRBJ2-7	TGCGCCAGCAGCTTGGTGTGGACAGGGGCCTACGAGCAGTACTTC	CASSLVWTGAYEQYF
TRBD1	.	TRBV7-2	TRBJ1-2	TGTGCCAGCAGCTCTCCTAGGGGGCGAAATGACTATGGCTACACCTTC	CASSSPRGRNDYGYTF
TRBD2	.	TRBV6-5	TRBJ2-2	TGTGCCAGCAGTAGCGGGGCGGACACCGGGGAGCTGTTTTTT	CASSSGADTGELFF
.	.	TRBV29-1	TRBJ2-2	TGCAGCGTGGAGGAGGGCCCCGGGGAGCTGTTTTTT	CSVEEGPGELFF
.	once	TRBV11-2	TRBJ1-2	TGTGCCAGCAGCCAACTACAGGGATTGGGAGGCTACACCTTC	CASSQLQGLGGYTF
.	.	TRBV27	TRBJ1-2	TGTGCCAGTCCGCAGGGTATGCTCTATGGCTACACCTTC	CASPQGMLYGYTF
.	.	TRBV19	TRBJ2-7	TGTGCCAGTAGTAGGCAGATCTCCTACGAGCAGTACTTC	CASSRQISYEQYF
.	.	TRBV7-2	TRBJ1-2	TGTGCCAGCAGCCGTGGACAAGGCCCCTATGGCTACACCTTC	CASSRGQGPYGYTF
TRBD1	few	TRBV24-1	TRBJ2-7	TGTGCCACCAGTAGTTCCGCAGGGGGCTACGAGCAGTACTTC	CATSSSAGGYEQYF
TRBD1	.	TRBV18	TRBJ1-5	TGTGCCAGCTCACAGGACAGGGATCAGCCCCAGCATTTT	CASSQDRDQPQHF
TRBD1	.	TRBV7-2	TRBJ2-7	TGTGCCAGCAGCTGGGCGTCGACAGGGAGCTCCTACGAGCAGTACTTC	CASSWASTGSSYEQYF
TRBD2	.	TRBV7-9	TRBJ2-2	TGTGCCAGCAGCCGCCTTATCGGGACTAGCGGGGGGACAACCGGGGAGCTGTTTTTT	CASSRLIGTSGGTTGELFF
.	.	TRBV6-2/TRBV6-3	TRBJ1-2	TGTGCCAGCAGTTCGGTCTATGGCTACACCTTC	CASSSVYGYTF
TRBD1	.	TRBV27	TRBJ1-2	TGTGCCAGCAGCTTCCGACAGGGGGCCTATGGCTACACCTTC	CASSFRQGAYGYTF
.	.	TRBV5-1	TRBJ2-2	TGCGCCAGCAGCCAGGGCGCCCCGAACACCGGGGAGCTGTTTTTT	CASSQGAPNTGELFF
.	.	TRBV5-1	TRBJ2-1	TGCGCCAGCAGCTTGGGGCAGGGAATAGTACCCTACAATGAGCAGTTCTTC	CASSLGQGIVPYNEQFF
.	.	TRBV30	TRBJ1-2	TGTGCCTGGAGGTCTACCGGGATCCCCACTAGCTATGGCTACACCTTC	CAWRSTGIPTSYGYTF
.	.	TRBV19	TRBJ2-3	TGTGCCAGTAGGGACGGGGGGCCGCGCACAGATACGCAGTATTTT	CASRDGGPRTDTQYF
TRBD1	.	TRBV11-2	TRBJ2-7	TGTGCCAGCAGCTTAAAAGGCCAGGGGGCTGGTGAGCAGTACTTC	CASSLKGQGAGEQYF